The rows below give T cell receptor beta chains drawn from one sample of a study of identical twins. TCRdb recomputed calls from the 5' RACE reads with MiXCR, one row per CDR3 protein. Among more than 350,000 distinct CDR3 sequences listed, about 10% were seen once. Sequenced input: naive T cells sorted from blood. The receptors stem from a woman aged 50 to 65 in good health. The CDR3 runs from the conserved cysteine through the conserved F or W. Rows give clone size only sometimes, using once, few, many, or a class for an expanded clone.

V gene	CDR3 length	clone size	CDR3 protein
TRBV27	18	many	CASSFWPVAGAQGNEQFF
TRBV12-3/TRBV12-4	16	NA	CASSFKVDPRLIEQFF
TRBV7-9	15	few	CASSLSGLGVDTQYF
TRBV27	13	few	CASSSVWDTEAFF
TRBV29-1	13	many	CSVAGTPNTEAFF
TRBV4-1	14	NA	CASSQVFVGSPLHF
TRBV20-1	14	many	CSARLRDQSYEQYF
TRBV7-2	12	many	CASRQGDQPQHF
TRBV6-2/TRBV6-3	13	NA	CASSYSTGGWQYF
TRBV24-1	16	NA	CATSNGGDSLYNEQFF
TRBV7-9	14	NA	CASRADRGGEKLFF